This TCR beta chain originates from a study of blood T cell repertoires in COVID-19. Study in general: Sites across the United States, Italy and Spain contributed samples from acute and convalescent COVID-19. PBMCs, B-cell-depleted T cells, or T cells provided the cDNA or gDNA that made up the material.

Per the study methods: Nucleated cell counts were estimated from reference gene primer amplification. Clones were read by immunoSEQ multiplex PCR, and TCRdb kept only the in-frame ones, dropping some. V and J calls and clone size are copied from that table; D and trimming were computed from the DNA. The sample gives about 170,000 clones, 83% of which show up once; about 2.1% is in the top ten. The junction had 3 bases not matched to a gene; V was cut back by 6 bases and J by 6 bases. This CDR3 comprises 14 residues. Germline CDR1 ENHRY, CDR2 SYGVKD. The chain couples TRBV10-3 to TRBJ2-7; 15 positions agree with TRBD2. Sequenced: peripheral blood. This clonotype originated in a woman older than 75 with acute or convalescent COVID-19. CDR3 sequence (DNA): TGTGCCATCAGAAAGGGACTAGCGGGAGGCGAGCAGTACTTC. Protein sequence: CAIRKGLAGGEQYF.